This T cell receptor (beta chain) was observed in a study of blood T cell repertoires in COVID-19. At the level of the study: Spain, Italy and the United States supplied samples that represented acute and convalescent COVID-19. T cells, B-cell-depleted T cells, or PBMCs supplied cDNA or gDNA.

Source study methods: Reference gene primer amplification gave estimated nucleated cell counts. Generated by immunoSEQ multiplex PCR, the TCRdb table keeps only in-frame clones and is missing some. V and J calls and clone size are given by that table; D and trimming were obtained from the DNA. The sample consists of around 230,000 clones, roughly nine tenths of them appearing once. Germline V gives CDR1 MDHEN, CDR2 SYDVKM. CDR3 length: 16 amino acids. Trimming removed 2 bases from V and 4 bases from J, with 15 bases in between. The J gene is TRBJ1-5, the V gene TRBV28, with TRBD1 as a possible D gene (5 bases). This receptor was identified in a man in his sixties who had recovered from COVID-19. Sequencing input: peripheral blood. The CDR3 reads CASSLAGIPGNQPQHF. In DNA, the CDR3 is TGTGCCAGCAGTTTAGCAGGGATCCCCGGAAATCAGCCCCAGCATTTT.